Following are 28 T cell receptor beta chains from one sample sequenced in a study of T cells in women clearing cervical HPV infection. Measured with immunoSEQ multiplex PCR; TCRdb has only the in-frame clones, and not every one. The sample shows 30,000 to 45,000 clones, and roughly 1.6% sits with its ten largest clones. Sequenced input: blood buffy coat. These receptors originate from a woman between 18 and 75 years old with a cervical HPV16 infection that either progressed to CIN3+ or cleared (not recorded which).

As concerns this clone: The CDR3 extends 3 residues past the end of the read, so its final part is completed from the germline J gene. The rearrangement uses TRBV9 and TRBJ1-5; the D gene is possibly TRBD1 (5 bases). Germline V CDR1 and CDR2: SGDLS, YYNGEE. This CDR3 is 15 amino acids long. V was clipped by 4 bases and J by 4 bases, with 15 bases between them. CDR3 loop: CASSPGNGPNQPQHF. The sequenced CDR3 bases are TGTGCCAGCAGCCCAGGGAACGGTCCAAATCAGCCC. Using reference TRBV9 and TRBJ1-5 for the parts outside the CDR3, the full variable domain is DSGVTQTPKHLITATGQRVTLRCSPRSGDLSVYWYQQSLDQGLQFLIQYYNGEERAKGNILERFSAQQFPDLHSELNLSSLELGDSALYFCASSPGNGPNQPQHFGDGTRLSIL.

As for this clone: With the read ending 3 residues before the CDR3 end, the germline J gene is used to fill in that end. This chain connects TRBV19 to TRBJ2-1, with 7 bases matching TRBD1. CDR3 size: 16 residues. Looked up from germline, CDR1 is LNHDA and CDR2 is SQIVND (reference sequence). J lost 8 bases, V lost 6 bases, and 16 bases had no gene match. The chain's CDR3 is CASRKAGNRGMDEQFF. The part of the CDR3 DNA that was read is TGTGCCAGTAGAAAAGCCGGGAACAGGGGCATGGATGAG.

For this clone: The read terminates 3 residues ahead of where the CDR3 ends, so the germline J gene completes it. V gene TRBV19 combines with J gene TRBJ2-3; maybe TRBD2 (5 bases). The germline V gene encodes CDR1 LNHDA and CDR2 SQIVND (reference sequence). The CDR3 has 14 residues. Incomplete CDR3 DNA: TGTGCCAGTAGTTTCAGCGGTCCATCGGAGACG. Protein product: CASSFSGPSET. The CDR3, in full, reads CASSFSGPSETQYF.

Remarks on this clone: The CDR3 end falls 3 residues outside the read, so it is completed with the germline J gene. The rearrangement joins TRBV19 to TRBJ2-1; 7 bases align to TRBD2. Germline-derived CDR1 and CDR2 are LNHDA and SQIVND (reference sequence). V trimming: 5 bases; J trimming: 7 bases; junction bases outside the gene matches: 5. CDR3 length: 13 residues. The part of the CDR3 DNA that was read is TGTGCCAGTAGTTTCCTAGCGGTAAATGAG. This sequence encodes CASSFLAVNE. The whole CDR3 protein reads CASSFLAVNEQFF.

As for this clone: Read data end 3 residues before the CDR3 end; the end is taken from the germline J gene. This chain uses TRBV18 with TRBJ1-1, with unresolved D. The CDR3 loop spans 13 amino acids. Germline CDR1 and CDR2: KGHSH and LQKENI. V lost 2 bases to trimming and J lost 3 bases, with 7 bases between them. The DNA read from the CDR3 is TGTGCCAGCTCACCAAGGCCCCACACTGAA. Amino acids: CASSPRPHTE. The entire CDR3 reads CASSPRPHTEAFF.

Points on this clone: The CDR3 end is not reached by the read, which stops 3 residues before it; the germline J gene fills it in. V gene TRBV24-1 combines with J gene TRBJ1-2, with D unclear. Looked up from germline, CDR1 is KGHDR and CDR2 is SFDVKD. V lost 3 bases and J 2 bases, leaving 12 bases between the germline ends. CDR3 length: 15 residues. CDR3 protein: CATSDGLGLNYGYTF. The sequenced part of the CDR3 DNA is TGTGCCACCAGTGATGGCCTCGGACTCAACTATGGC.

In the case of this clone: The CDR3 end is not reached by the read, which stops 3 residues before it; the germline J gene fills it in. V and J are TRBV10-3 and TRBJ1-2, with D uncertain. This CDR3 contains 12 residues. Germline V lookup: CDR1 ENHRY, CDR2 SYGVKD. Trimming cost V 3 bases and J 2 bases, with 4 bases left between them. The CDR3 bases that were read are TGTGCCATCAGTGAACGGAACTATGGC. Translated: CAISERNYG. The full CDR3 sequence reads CAISERNYGYTF.

As to this clone: The read gets to within 3 residues of the CDR3 end, and the germline J gene fills in the rest. The rearrangement joins TRBV5-1 to TRBJ1-2; D gene ambiguous. The CDR3 is 14 residues long. Germline V CDR1 and CDR2: SGHRS, YFSETQ. V lost 0 bases and J lost 3, with 9 bases in between. The covered CDR3 bases are TGCGCCAGCAGCTTGGGTCCCGCGGACTATGGC. This gives the protein CASSLGPADYG. The whole CDR3 sequence is CASSLGPADYGYTF. Looking up the rest from reference TRBV5-1 and TRBJ1-2 gives the full variable domain: KAGVTQTPRYLIKTRGQQVTLSCSPISGHRSVSWYQQTPGQGLQFLFEYFSETQRNKGNFPGRFSGRQFSNSRSEMNVSTLELGDSALYLCASSLGPADYGYTFGSGTRLTVV.

Points on this clone: Read data end 3 residues before the CDR3 end; the end is taken from the germline J gene. V gene TRBV19 combines with J gene TRBJ1-5; D might be TRBD1 (5 bases). The CDR3 has 14 residues. Trimming shortened V by 6 bases and J by 3 bases, and 12 bases separated the two germline ends. In germline, CDR1 is LNHDA, CDR2 SQIVND (reference sequence). The sequenced part of the CDR3 DNA is TGTGCCAGTAGGGTCAGGGCCTCCAATCAGCCC. Its protein is CASRVRASNQP. The complete CDR3 protein is CASRVRASNQPQHF.

Notes on this clone: The read ends 3 residues shy of where the CDR3 ends; the end is completed using the germline J gene. The J gene is TRBJ1-2, the V gene TRBV19; 7 positions agree with TRBD1. The CDR3 has 14 residues. V shed 3 bases and J 3 bases; nucleotides not matched to a gene: 4. Germline CDR1 LNHDA, CDR2 SQIVND (reference sequence). The covered CDR3 bases are TGTGCCAGTAGTATGTTCCAGGGGGACTATGGC. This encodes CASSMFQGDYG. The whole CDR3 is CASSMFQGDYGYTF. The full variable domain, completed using reference TRBV19 and TRBJ1-2, is DGGITQSPKYLFRKEGQNVTLSCEQNLNHDAMYWYRQDPGQGLRLIYYSQIVNDFQKGDIAEGYSVSREKKESFPLTVTSAQKNPTAFYLCASSMFQGDYGYTFGSGTRLTVV.

A word on this clone: The read terminates 3 residues ahead of where the CDR3 ends, so the germline J gene completes it. J is TRBJ1-3 and V is TRBV13; D remains unclear. Germline assignment: CDR1 PRHDT and CDR2 FYEKMQ (reference sequence). CDR3 length: 14 residues. With 7 bases removed from V and 2 bases from J, the gap between germline ends came to 12 bases. The sequenced CDR3 bases are TGTGCCAGCACCCGTGGTTCGGCTGGAAACACC. Translated, it gives CASTRGSAGNT. The entire CDR3 reads CASTRGSAGNTIYF. Supplemented by reference TRBV13 and TRBJ1-3, the full variable domain reads AAGVIQSPRHLIKEKRETATLKCYPIPRHDTVYWYQQGPGQDPQFLISFYEKMQSDKGSIPDRFSAQQFSDYHSELNMSSLELGDSALYFCASTRGSAGNTIYFGEGSWLTVV.

On this clone: The read stops 3 residues short of the end of the CDR3; the missing end is completed from the germline J gene. The chain is built from TRBV9 and TRBJ2-7; D is possibly TRBD2 (6 bases). V lost 4 bases to trimming and J lost 0 bases, with 17 bases between them. The CDR3 runs 16 residues. CDR1 is SGDLS and CDR2 is YYNGEE in the germline V gene. The CDR3 protein is CASSPTRGSGSYEQYF. Partial CDR3 DNA: TGTGCCAGCAGCCCAACCCGGGGGTCGGGCTCCTACGAG.

Remarks on this clone: The sequence runs out 3 residues before the end of the CDR3; the remainder is reconstructed from the germline J gene. The chain employs TRBV29-1 and TRBJ2-7; 10 nucleotides align to TRBD1. Germline CDR1 reads SQVTM; CDR2 reads ANQGSEA. CDR3 size: 12 residues. V shed 6 bases, J shed 5 bases, and the junction held 4 bases outside the gene matches. CDR3: CSVGGQGNEQYF. The DNA read from the CDR3 is TGCAGCGTAGGGGGACAGGGGAACGAG.

As concerns this clone: From the germline J gene comes the end of the CDR3, since the read stops 3 residues before it. The rearrangement uses TRBV13 and TRBJ2-7, with 8 positions matching TRBD2. Trimming removed 5 bases from V and 5 bases from J; junction bases left unmatched: 11. Germline V lookup: CDR1 PRHDT, CDR2 FYEKMQ (reference sequence). This CDR3 is built from 15 residues. Partial CDR3 DNA: TGTGCCAGCAGCAAAAGCGGGAGTTTCCAGAACGAG. Its translation: CASSKSGSFQNE. The full CDR3 protein is CASSKSGSFQNEQYF.

Regarding this clone: The CDR3 extends 3 residues past the end of the read, so its final part is completed from the germline J gene. J is TRBJ2-1 and V is TRBV6-8; TRBD2 agrees at 9 bases. The V gene's germline CDR1 is MNHGY and CDR2 SAAAGT. CDR3 length: 16 residues. The V gene end was trimmed by 1 base and the J gene end by 7 bases; junction bases not matched to a gene: 8. The covered CDR3 bases are TGTGCCAGCAGTTACTGGGAGCGGGGGGATATGAATGAG. This gives the protein CASSYWERGDMNE. The whole CDR3 is CASSYWERGDMNEQFF.

Details on this clone: With the read ending 3 residues before the CDR3 end, the germline J gene is used to fill in that end. The chain is built from TRBV20-1 and TRBJ2-1; 11 bases map to TRBD2. With V trimmed by 2 bases and J by 9 bases, 9 bases remained unmatched. CDR1 is DFQATT and CDR2 is SNEGSKA in the germline V gene (reference sequence). The CDR3 covers 15 residues. The covered CDR3 bases are TGCAGTGCTAGATCCCCGACTAGCGGGGCCCCTGAG. Translated, it gives CSARSPTSGAPE. The full CDR3 protein reads CSARSPTSGAPEQFF.

On this clone: The CDR3 end lies 3 residues beyond the end of the read and is filled in from the germline J gene. The chain carries TRBV10-3 and TRBJ2-2; 9 bases map to TRBD1. This CDR3 is 14 amino acids long. CDR1 and CDR2 (germline): ENHRY, SYGVKD. The CDR3 spells CAISGGTGTEKLFF. The part of the CDR3 DNA that was read is TGTGCCATCAGTGGGGGGACAGGGACTGAAAAG.

As regards this clone: The read halts 3 residues ahead of the CDR3 end, with the missing end drawn from the germline J gene. The chain combines TRBV5-1 with TRBJ2-7; tentatively, D is TRBD2 (7 bases). The germline CDR1 and CDR2 sequences are SGHRS and YFSETQ. CDR3 length equals 17 residues. Between the trimmed V and J ends, which lost 3 bases and 1 base, there was a span of 20 bases. CDR3 bases read: TGCGCCAGCAGCTGGGGCCTTGGGGGGGCAGTATCCTACGAG. Amino acids: CASSWGLGGAVSYE. The full CDR3 reads CASSWGLGGAVSYEQYF.

A note on this clone: The CDR3 is cut off 3 residues early in the read; its end comes from the germline J gene. The chain recombines TRBV19 with TRBJ1-2; 7 nucleotides agree with TRBD1. Germline assignment: CDR1 LNHDA and CDR2 SQIVND (reference sequence). The CDR3 runs 11 residues. CDR3 sequence: CAIWDRGGYTF. The DNA read from the CDR3 is TGTGCCATTTGGGACAGAGGGGGC.

Regarding this clone: The read falls 3 residues short of the CDR3 end, and the missing part is taken from the germline J gene. This chain links TRBV20-1 with TRBJ2-7; D is possibly TRBD1 or TRBD2 (7 bases each). The CDR3 is 13 residues long. V lost 6 bases and J 6 bases, leaving 18 bases between the germline ends. The germline V gene encodes CDR1 DFQATT and CDR2 SNEGSKA (reference sequence). This CDR3 reads CSAGSGTAIEQYF. The DNA read from the CDR3 is TGCAGTGCCGGGAGCGGGACAGCCATCGAG.

Details on this clone: The CDR3 end lies 3 residues beyond the end of the read and is filled in from the germline J gene. The chain carries TRBV18 and TRBJ1-1, with D possibly TRBD1 on 6 matching bases. Germline CDR1 KGHSH, CDR2 LQKENI. V shed 4 bases and J shed 6 bases, with 21 bases lying between them. There are 16 residues in the CDR3. The covered CDR3 bases are TGTGCCAGCTCACGACCCCGGACAGATTCTTACCCTGAA. It yields the protein CASSRPRTDSYPE. In full, the CDR3 is CASSRPRTDSYPEAFF.

Notes on this clone: The read is 3 residues too short to cover the CDR3 end, so that end is filled in from the germline J gene. This sequence joins TRBV12-3 or TRBV12-4 and TRBJ1-4; a possible D gene is TRBD1 (5 bases). The CDR3 is made up of 13 amino acids. The germline V and J ends were trimmed by 6 bases and 8 bases, with 13 bases remaining between them. CDR3 DNA, as far as it was read: TGTGCCAGCAGCTCCCTGGGGCCGGAAAAA. Amino acid sequence: CASSSLGPEK. The full CDR3 is CASSSLGPEKLFF.

Details on this clone: The missing CDR3 end, 3 residues past where the read stops, is filled in from the germline J gene. The chain carries TRBV19 and TRBJ1-2; 7 positions agree with TRBD1. Trimming took 2 bases from V and 5 from J; bases not matched to a gene: 5. The germline CDR1 and CDR2 sequences are LNHDA and SQIVND (reference sequence). The length of the CDR3 is 14 residues. CDR3 bases read: TGTGCCAGTAGTATACCCATGACAGGGTATGGC. It translates to CASSIPMTGYG. From start to end, the CDR3 is CASSIPMTGYGYTF.

On this clone: The read gets to within 3 residues of the CDR3 end, and the germline J gene fills in the rest. The genes are TRBV18 and TRBJ2-5; D is uncertain. CDR3 length equals 14 residues. The ends were cut back, 2 bases at V and 3 bases at J, with 10 bases in the middle. Germline CDR1 reads KGHSH; CDR2 reads LQKENI. The CDR3 loop is CASSPIRLEETQYF. The CDR3 bases that were read are TGTGCCAGCTCACCAATAAGGCTGGAAGAGACC.

The CDR3 sequence: CASSSGTGYEDTQYF. The CDR3 bases that were read are TGCGCCAGCAGCTCCGGGACAGGATACGAAGATACG. The V call is TRBV5-1, the J call TRBJ2-3, with 8 positions matching TRBD1. The sequence runs out 3 residues before the end of the CDR3; the remainder is reconstructed from the germline J gene. Germline V gene data show CDR1 as SGHRS and CDR2 as YFSETQ. V dropped 3 bases and J dropped 5; count of bases not matched to a gene: 8. This CDR3 is built from 15 residues.

A remark on this clone: The read ends 3 residues shy of where the CDR3 ends; the end is completed using the germline J gene. The chain has TRBV7-2 and TRBJ2-7; 7 bases agree with TRBD2. CDR1 is SGHTA, CDR2 FQGNSA, per germline. J gave up 3 bases and V 4 bases, and 6 bases lay outside the gene matches. The CDR3 is made up of 14 amino acids. The part of the CDR3 DNA that was read is TGTGCCAGCAGCTCCGGACTAGGAGGCTACGAG. Translated, it gives CASSSGLGGYE. The full CDR3 protein is CASSSGLGGYEQYF.

A word on this clone: The read finishes 3 residues shy of the CDR3 end, and the germline J gene is used to complete it. The rearrangement links TRBV11-2 to TRBJ1-1; the match to TRBD1 covers 7 bases. In germline, CDR1 is SGHAT, CDR2 FQNNGV. J was trimmed by 0 bases and V by 5 bases; bases with no gene match: 3. The CDR3 is made up of 14 amino acids. CDR3 bases read: TGTGCCAGCAGCACACAGGGGATGAACACTGAA. Protein: CASSTQGMNTE. The full-length CDR3 reads as CASSTQGMNTEAFF.

Points on this clone: The CDR3 goes on 3 residues after the read ends, and that part is filled in from the germline J gene. The chain carries TRBV18 and TRBJ2-2; TRBD2 might be the D (6 bases). This CDR3 region has 14 residues. Germline V gives CDR1 KGHSH, CDR2 LQKENI. The CDR3 bases that were read are TGTGCCAGCTCACCAGGAGGGTCTCGTTCACCG. This encodes CASSPGGSRSP. Given in full, the CDR3 is CASSPGGSRSPLFF.